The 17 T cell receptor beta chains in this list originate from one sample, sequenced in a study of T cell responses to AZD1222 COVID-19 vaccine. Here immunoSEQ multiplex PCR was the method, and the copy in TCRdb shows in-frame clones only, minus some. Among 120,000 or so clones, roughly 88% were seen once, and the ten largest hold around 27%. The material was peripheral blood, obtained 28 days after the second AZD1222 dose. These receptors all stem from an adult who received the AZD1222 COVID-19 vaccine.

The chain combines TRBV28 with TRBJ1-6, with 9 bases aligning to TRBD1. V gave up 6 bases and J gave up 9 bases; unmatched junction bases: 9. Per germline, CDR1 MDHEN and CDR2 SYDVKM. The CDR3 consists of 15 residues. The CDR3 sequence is CASSARQGGSSPLHF. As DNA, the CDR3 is TGTGCCAGCAGCGCCAGACAGGGGGGAAGTTCACCCCTCCACTTT.

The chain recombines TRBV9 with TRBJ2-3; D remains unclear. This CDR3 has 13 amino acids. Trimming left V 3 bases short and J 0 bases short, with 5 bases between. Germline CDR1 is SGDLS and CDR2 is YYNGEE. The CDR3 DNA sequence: TGTGCCAGCAGCGGCGGAAGCACAGATACGCAGTATTTT. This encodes CASSGGSTDTQYF.

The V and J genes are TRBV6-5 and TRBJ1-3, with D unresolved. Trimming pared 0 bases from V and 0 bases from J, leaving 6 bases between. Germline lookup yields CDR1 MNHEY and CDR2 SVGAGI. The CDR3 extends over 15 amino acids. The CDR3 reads CASSYSRASGNTIYF. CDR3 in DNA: TGTGCCAGCAGTTACTCGAGGGCCTCTGGAAACACCATATATTTT.

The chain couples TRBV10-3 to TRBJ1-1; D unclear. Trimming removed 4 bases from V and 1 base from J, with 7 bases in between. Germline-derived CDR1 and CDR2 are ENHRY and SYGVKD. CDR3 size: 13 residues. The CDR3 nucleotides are TGTGCCATCAGTGGTATAACGAACACTGAAGCTTTCTTT. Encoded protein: CAISGITNTEAFF.

Here the CDR3 reads CASSQDIRGGIEKLFF. The DNA for the CDR3 is TGCGCCAGCAGCCAAGATATCCGGGGGGGGATTGAAAAACTGTTTTTT. V usage is TRBV4-3 and J usage is TRBJ1-4; TRBD1 might be the D (5 bases). V lost 0 bases and J 7 bases, leaving 15 bases between the germline ends. The CDR3 sequence is 16 residues long. The germline V gene encodes CDR1 LGHNA and CDR2 YSLEER.

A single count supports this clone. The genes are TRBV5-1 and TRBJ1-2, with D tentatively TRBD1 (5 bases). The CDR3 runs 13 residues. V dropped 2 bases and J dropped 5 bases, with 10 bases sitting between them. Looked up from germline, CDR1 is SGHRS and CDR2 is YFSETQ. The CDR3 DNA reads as TGCGCCAGCAGCTTAGGACAAAGGTATGGCTACACCTTC. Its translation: CASSLGQRYGYTF.

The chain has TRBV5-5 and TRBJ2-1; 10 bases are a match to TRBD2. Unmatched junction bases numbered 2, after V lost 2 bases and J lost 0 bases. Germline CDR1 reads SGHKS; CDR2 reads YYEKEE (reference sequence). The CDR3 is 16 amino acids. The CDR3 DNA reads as TGTGCCAGCAGCTTTGGACTAGCGGCCTCCTACAATGAGCAGTTCTTC. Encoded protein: CASSFGLAASYNEQFF. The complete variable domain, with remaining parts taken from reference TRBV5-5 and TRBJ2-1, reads DAGVTQSPTHLIKTRGQQVTLRCSPISGHKSVSWYQQVLGQGPQFIFQYYEKEERGRGNFPDRFSARQFPNYSSELNVNALLLGDSALYLCASSFGLAASYNEQFFGPGTRLTVL.

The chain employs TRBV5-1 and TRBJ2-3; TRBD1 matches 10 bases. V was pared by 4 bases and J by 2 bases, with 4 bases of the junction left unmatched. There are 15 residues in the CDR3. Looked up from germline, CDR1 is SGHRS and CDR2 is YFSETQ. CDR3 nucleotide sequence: TGCGCCAGCAGCCTGGGACAGGGGCCCACAGATACGCAGTATTTT. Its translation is CASSLGQGPTDTQYF. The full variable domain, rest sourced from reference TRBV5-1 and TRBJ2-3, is KAGVTQTPRYLIKTRGQQVTLSCSPISGHRSVSWYQQTPGQGLQFLFEYFSETQRNKGNFPGRFSGRQFSNSRSEMNVSTLELGDSALYLCASSLGQGPTDTQYFGPGTRLTVL.

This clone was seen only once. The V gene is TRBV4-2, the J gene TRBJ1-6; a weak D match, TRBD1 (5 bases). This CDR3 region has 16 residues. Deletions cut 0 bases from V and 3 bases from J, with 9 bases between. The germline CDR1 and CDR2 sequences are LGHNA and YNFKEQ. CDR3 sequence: CASSQEGQNYNSPLHF. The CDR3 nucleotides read TGTGCCAGCAGCCAAGAGGGGCAAAACTATAATTCACCCCTCCACTTT.

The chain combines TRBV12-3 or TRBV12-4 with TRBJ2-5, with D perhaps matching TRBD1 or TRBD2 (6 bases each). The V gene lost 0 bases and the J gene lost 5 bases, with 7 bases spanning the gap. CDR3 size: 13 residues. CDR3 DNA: TGTGCCAGCAGTTTAGCCGGGGGCGAGACCCAGTACTTC. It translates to CASSLAGGETQYF.

Here the CDR3 reads CASTPSGSSGNTIYF. The DNA of the CDR3 is TGTGCCAGCACCCCGTCAGGGAGCTCTGGAAACACCATATATTTT. The genes are TRBV3-1 (or the pseudogene TRBV3-2) and TRBJ1-3; maybe TRBD1 (5 bases). The CDR3 has 15 amino acids. The V gene lost 7 bases and the J gene lost 0 bases, with 13 bases spanning the gap. The germline V gene has CDR1 LGHDT and CDR2 YNNKEL (reference sequence).

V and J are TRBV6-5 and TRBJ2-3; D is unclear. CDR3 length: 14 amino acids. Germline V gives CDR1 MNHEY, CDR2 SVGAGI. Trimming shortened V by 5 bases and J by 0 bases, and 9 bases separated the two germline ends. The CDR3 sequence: CASSPTMSTDTQYF. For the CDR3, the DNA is TGTGCCAGCAGTCCTACGATGAGCACAGATACGCAGTATTTT.

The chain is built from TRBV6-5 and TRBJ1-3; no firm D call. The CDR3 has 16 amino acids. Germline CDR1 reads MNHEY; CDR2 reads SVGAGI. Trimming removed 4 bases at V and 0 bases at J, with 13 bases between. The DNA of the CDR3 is TGTGCCAGCAGTTCCACATCCCCCATCTCTGGAAACACCATATATTTT. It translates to CASSSTSPISGNTIYF.

CDR3 bases: TGTGCCAGCAGTTACGATGGATTCTCTGGAAACACCATATATTTT. It codes for CASSYDGFSGNTIYF. This rearrangement joins TRBV6-5 to TRBJ1-3; D gene ambiguous. This CDR3 region has 15 residues. V was pared by 2 bases and J by 0 bases, with 8 bases between. Germline CDR1 and CDR2: MNHEY and SVGAGI.

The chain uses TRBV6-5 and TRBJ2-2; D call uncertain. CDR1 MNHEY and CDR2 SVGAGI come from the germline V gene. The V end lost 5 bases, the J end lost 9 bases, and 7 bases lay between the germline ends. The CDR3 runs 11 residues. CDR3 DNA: TGTGCCAGCAGTCCGGACCGGGAGCTGTTTTTT. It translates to CASSPDRELFF.

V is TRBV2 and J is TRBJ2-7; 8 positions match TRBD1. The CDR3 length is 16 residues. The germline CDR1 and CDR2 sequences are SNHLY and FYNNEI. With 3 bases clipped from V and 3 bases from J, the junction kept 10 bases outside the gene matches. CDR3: CASSDRFGTGNYEQYF. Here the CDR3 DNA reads TGTGCCAGCAGTGATAGGTTCGGGACAGGTAACTACGAGCAGTACTTC.

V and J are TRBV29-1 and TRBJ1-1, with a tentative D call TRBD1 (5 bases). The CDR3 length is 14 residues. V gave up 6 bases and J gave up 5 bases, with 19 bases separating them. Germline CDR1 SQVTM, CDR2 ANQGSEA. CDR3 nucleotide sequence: TGCAGCGTAGGAAGGGGTGGGGTCTGGACTGAAGCTTTCTTT. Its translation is CSVGRGGVWTEAFF.